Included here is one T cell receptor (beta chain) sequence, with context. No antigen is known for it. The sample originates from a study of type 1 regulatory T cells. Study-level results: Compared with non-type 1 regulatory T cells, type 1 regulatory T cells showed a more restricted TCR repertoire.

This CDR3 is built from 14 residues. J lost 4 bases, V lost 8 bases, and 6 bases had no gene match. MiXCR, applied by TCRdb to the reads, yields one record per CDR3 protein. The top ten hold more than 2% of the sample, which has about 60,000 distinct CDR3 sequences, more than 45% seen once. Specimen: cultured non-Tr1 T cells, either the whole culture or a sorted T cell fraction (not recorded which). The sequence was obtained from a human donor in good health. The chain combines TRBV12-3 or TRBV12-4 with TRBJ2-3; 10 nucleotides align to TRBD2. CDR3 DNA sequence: TGTGCCAGCCTGAGGAGCGGGGGGGCAGATACGCAGTATTTT. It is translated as CASLRSGGADTQYF.